This T cell receptor (beta chain) appears in the sequencing data of a study of post-analysis software for immune sequencing data. Across the whole study: Courses of disease covered relapsing-remitting, secondary progressive and progressive-relapsing multiple sclerosis.

In its sample, this clonotype was seen a few times. Antigen unknown. Study findings and constraints: With TRBV5-6, TRBV5-1 and TRBV20-1 included, about five TRBV segments were more frequent in patients than in controls.

Researchers reported that TCR beta cDNA libraries carried unique molecular identifiers. TCRdb reanalysed the PCR reads using MiXCR and keeps one entry per CDR3 protein. The profile shows 700,000 to 900,000 distinct CDR3 sequences, approximately 44% of them singletons. This CDR3 has 15 amino acids. Between the trimmed V and J ends, which lost 5 bases and 3 bases, there was a span of 17 bases. The germline V gene encodes CDR1 MNHNY and CDR2 SVGAGI (reference sequence). The TCR comes from a girl aged 10 to 17 with multiple sclerosis. What was sequenced was blood. The rearrangement uses TRBV6-6 and TRBJ2-7; D is tentatively TRBD1 or TRBD2 (6 bases each). CDR3 coding DNA: TGTGCCAGCAGTGACAGGTCGCGGGGTGTCTACGAGCAGTACTTC. Its protein product is CASSDRSRGVYEQYF.